This entry lists 7 T cell receptor beta chains sequenced from one sample in a study of T cells in Graves' hyperthyroidism and ophthalmopathy. RNA transcripts provided the source from which TCR beta CDR3 regions were amplified. A set of HTBI primers served as the primers for a first-round RT-PCR of the TCR CDR3. TCRdb processed the multiplex PCR reads anew with MiXCR; each CDR3 protein has one entry. The table includes approximately 530,000 distinct CDR3 sequences, about 20% detected once. The material sequenced was blood. The receptors were gathered from a middle-aged man with Graves' ophthalmopathy.

This chain joins TRBV12-5 and TRBJ2-1; 8 bases are a match to TRBD2. The V gene end was trimmed by 8 bases and the J gene end by 7 bases; junction bases not matched to a gene: 10. CDR3 length: 14 residues. From germline, CDR1 is LGHNT and CDR2 FRNRAP. Written as DNA, the CDR3 is TGTGCTAGTCGAAACGGGGGGGCGTGGAATGAGCAGTTCTTC. It is translated as CASRNGGAWNEQFF.

This clonotype was seen repeatedly, ten times or more. V and J are TRBV3-1 and TRBJ2-1, with unresolved D. The CDR3 totals 12 residues. Trimming left V 5 bases short and J 9 bases short, with 11 bases between. From germline, CDR1 is LGHDT and CDR2 YNNKEL (reference sequence). Here the CDR3 reads CASSFIGVEQFF. Here the CDR3 DNA reads TGTGCCAGCAGCTTCATCGGAGTTGAGCAGTTCTTC.

This clonotype has only a few counts. This chain uses TRBV9 with TRBJ2-3; D is tentatively TRBD1 or TRBD2 (7 bases each). Germline-derived CDR1 and CDR2 are SGDLS and YYNGEE. Trimming pared 0 bases from V and 5 bases from J, leaving 13 bases between. The CDR3 runs to 15 residues. The CDR3 nucleotides read TGTGCCAGCAGCGTAGCAGGGGGGGCGGGAGATACGCAGTATTTT. This gives the protein CASSVAGGAGDTQYF.

This clonotype was recorded many times. The junction differs from germline at one of its ends, possibly a read error. The genes are TRBV5-1 and TRBJ1-5, with 7 bases aligning to TRBD1. Per germline, CDR1 SGHRS and CDR2 YFSETQ. The CDR3 has 16 residues. In DNA form, the CDR3 reads TGCGCCAGCAGCTTGGAAACAGGGGTTAGCGATCAGCCCCAGCATTTT. It codes for CASSLETGVSDQPQHF.

The chain joins TRBV14 to TRBJ1-3; no clear D gene. The CDR3 covers 18 residues. Trimming shortened V by 0 bases and J by 4 bases, and 19 bases separated the two germline ends. CDR1 SGHDN and CDR2 FVKESK come from the germline V gene. The CDR3 here is CASSQDPPPSFGGNTIYF. CDR3 in DNA: TGTGCCAGCAGCCAAGACCCGCCACCTAGTTTTGGGGGAAACACCATATATTTT.

The rearrangement uses TRBV2 and TRBJ1-2; D ambiguous. Trimming took off 2 bases at V and 4 bases at J, with 8 bases between the two ends. The CDR3 totals 13 residues. The germline V gene encodes CDR1 SNHLY and CDR2 FYNNEI. CDR3 sequence (DNA): TGTGCCAGCAGTGAATTGACGGTCTATGGCTACACCTTC. Translating it yields CASSELTVYGYTF.

V and J are TRBV7-2 and TRBJ2-7, with D unclear. There are 12 residues in the CDR3. Germline values: CDR1 SGHTA, CDR2 FQGNSA. Trimming took off 2 bases at V and 5 bases at J, with 7 bases between the two ends. CDR3 nucleotides: TGTGCCAGCAGCTTAAGCCGCCACGAGCAGTACTTC. Translated, it gives CASSLSRHEQYF.